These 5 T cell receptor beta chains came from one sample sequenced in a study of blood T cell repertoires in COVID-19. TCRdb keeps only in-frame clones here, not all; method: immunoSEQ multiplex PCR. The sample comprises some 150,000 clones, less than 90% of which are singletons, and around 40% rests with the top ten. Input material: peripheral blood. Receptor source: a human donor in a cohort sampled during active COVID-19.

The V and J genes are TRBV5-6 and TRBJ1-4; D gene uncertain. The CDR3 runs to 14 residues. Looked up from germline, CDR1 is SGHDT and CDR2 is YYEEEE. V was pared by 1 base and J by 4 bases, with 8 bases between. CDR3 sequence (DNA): TGTGCCAGCAGCTTGTTACAGAGTAATGAAAAACTGTTTTTT. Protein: CASSLLQSNEKLFF.

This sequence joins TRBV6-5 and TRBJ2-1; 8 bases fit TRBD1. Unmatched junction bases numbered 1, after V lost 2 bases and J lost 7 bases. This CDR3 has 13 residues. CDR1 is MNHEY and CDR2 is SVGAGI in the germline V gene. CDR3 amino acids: CASSYTGGNEQFF. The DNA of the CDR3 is TGTGCCAGCAGTTACACAGGGGGTAATGAGCAGTTCTTC.

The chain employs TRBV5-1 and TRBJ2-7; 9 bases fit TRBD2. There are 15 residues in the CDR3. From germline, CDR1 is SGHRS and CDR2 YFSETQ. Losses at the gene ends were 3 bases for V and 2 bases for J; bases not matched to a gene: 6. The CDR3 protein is CASSSQASGAYEQYF. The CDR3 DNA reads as TGCGCCAGCAGCTCCCAGGCTAGCGGGGCCTACGAGCAGTACTTC.

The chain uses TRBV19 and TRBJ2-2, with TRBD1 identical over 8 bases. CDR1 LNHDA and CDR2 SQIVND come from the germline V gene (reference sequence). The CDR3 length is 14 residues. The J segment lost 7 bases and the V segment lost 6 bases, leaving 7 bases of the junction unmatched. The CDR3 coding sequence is TGTGCCAGTAGGTTAACAGGGGGAGGCGGGGAGCTGTTTTTT. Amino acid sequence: CASRLTGGGGELFF.

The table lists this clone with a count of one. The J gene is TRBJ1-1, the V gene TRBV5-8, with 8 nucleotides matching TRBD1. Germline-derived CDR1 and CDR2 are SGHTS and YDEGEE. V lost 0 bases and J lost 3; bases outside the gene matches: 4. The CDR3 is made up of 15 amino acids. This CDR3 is CASSLVFRGHTEAFF. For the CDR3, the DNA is TGTGCCAGCAGCTTGGTTTTCAGGGGGCACACTGAAGCTTTCTTT. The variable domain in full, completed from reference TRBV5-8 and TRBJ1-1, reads EAGVTQSPTHLIKTRGQQATLRCSPISGHTSVYWYQQALGLGLQFLLWYDEGEERNRGNFPPRFSGRQFPNYSSELNVNALELEDSALYLCASSLVFRGHTEAFFGQGTRLTVV.